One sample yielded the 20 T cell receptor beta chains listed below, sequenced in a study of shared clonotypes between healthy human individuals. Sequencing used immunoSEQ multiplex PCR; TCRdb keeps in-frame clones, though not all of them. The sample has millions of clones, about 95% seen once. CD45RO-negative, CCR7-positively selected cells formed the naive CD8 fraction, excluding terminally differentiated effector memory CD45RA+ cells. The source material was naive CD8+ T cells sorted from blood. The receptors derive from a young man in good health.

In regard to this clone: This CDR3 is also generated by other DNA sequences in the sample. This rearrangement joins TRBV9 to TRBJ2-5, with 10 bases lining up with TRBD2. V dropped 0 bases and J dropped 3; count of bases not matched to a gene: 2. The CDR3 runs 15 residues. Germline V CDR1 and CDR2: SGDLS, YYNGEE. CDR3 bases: TGTGCCAGCAGCGTAGGAACTAGCGGGAAAGAGACCCAGTACTTC. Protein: CASSVGTSGKETQYF.

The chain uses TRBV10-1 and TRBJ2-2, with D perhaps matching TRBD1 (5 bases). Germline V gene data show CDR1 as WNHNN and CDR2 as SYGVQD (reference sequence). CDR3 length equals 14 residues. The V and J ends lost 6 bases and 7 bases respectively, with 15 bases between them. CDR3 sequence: CASSLTGASGELFF. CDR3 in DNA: TGCGCCAGCAGCCTTACAGGAGCTAGCGGGGAGCTGTTTTTT.

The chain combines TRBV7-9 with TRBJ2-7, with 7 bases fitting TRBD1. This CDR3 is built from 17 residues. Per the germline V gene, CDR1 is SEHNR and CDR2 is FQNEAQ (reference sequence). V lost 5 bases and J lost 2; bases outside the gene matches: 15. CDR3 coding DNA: TGTGCCAGCAGCAATACTAAGACAGGGCAGGGGGCCTACGAGCAGTACTTC. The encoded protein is CASSNTKTGQGAYEQYF.

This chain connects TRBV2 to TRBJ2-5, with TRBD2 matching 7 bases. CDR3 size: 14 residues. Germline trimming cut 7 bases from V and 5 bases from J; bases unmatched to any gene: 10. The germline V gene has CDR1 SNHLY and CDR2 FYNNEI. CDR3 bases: TGTGCCAGCACTAGGGCGGGAGTCTTTGAGACCCAGTACTTC. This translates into CASTRAGVFETQYF.

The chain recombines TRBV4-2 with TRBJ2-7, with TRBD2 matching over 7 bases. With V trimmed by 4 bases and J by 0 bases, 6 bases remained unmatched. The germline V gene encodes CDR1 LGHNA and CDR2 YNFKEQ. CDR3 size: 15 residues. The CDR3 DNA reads TGTGCCAGCAGCCCTGGGGGGGAAAGCTCCTACGAGCAGTACTTC. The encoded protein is CASSPGGESSYEQYF.

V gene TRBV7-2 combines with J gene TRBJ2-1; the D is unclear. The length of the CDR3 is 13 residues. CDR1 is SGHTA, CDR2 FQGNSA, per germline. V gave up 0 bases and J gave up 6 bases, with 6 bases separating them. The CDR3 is CASSLALINEQFF. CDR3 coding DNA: TGTGCCAGCAGCTTAGCACTCATCAATGAGCAGTTCTTC.

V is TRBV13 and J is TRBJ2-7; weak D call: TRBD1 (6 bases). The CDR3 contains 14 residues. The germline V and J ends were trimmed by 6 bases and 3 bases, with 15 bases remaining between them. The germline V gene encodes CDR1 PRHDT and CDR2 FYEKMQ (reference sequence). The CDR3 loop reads CASSHRDNDYEQYF. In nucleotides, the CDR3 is TGTGCCAGCAGTCATCGGGACAACGACTACGAGCAGTACTTC. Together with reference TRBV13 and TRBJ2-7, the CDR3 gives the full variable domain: AAGVIQSPRHLIKEKRETATLKCYPIPRHDTVYWYQQGPGQDPQFLISFYEKMQSDKGSIPDRFSAQQFSDYHSELNMSSLELGDSALYFCASSHRDNDYEQYFGPGTRLTVT.

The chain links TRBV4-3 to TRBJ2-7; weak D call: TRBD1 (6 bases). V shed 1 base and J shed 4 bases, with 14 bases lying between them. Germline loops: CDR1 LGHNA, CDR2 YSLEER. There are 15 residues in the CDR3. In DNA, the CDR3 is TGCGCCAGCAGCCAAGTACAGGGTTTTTCATACGAGCAGTACTTC. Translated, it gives CASSQVQGFSYEQYF.

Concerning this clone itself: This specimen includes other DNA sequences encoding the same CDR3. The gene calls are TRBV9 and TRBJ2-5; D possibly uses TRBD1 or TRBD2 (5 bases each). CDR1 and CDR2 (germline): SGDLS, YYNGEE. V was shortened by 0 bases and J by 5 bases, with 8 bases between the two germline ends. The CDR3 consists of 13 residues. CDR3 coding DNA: TGTGCCAGCAGCGTAGAAGGGGAGGAGACCCAGTACTTC. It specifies CASSVEGEETQYF.

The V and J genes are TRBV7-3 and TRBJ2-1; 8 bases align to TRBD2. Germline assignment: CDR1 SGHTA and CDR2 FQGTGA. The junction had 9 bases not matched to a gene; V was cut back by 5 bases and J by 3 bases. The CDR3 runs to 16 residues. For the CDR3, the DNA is TGTGCCAGCAGCCTCCTCGGGGGGGACGGCTACAATGAGCAGTTCTTC. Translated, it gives CASSLLGGDGYNEQFF.

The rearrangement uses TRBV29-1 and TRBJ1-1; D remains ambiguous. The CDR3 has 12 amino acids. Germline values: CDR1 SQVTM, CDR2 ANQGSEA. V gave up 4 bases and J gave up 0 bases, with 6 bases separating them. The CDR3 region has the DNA TGCAGCGTTGTTACACTGAACACTGAAGCTTTCTTT. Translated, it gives CSVVTLNTEAFF.

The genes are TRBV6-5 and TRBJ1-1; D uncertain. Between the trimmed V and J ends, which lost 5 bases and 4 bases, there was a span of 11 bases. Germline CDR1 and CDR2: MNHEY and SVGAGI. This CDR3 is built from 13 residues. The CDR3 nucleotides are TGTGCCAGCAGTGACGTCGGCGGCACTGAAGCTTTCTTT. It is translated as CASSDVGGTEAFF.

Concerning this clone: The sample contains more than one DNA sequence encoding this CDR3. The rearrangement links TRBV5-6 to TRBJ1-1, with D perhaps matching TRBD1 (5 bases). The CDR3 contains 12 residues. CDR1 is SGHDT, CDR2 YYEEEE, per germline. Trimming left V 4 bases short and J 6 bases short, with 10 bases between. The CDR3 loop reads CASSPGGAEAFF. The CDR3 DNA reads TGTGCCAGCAGCCCAGGAGGGGCTGAAGCTTTCTTT.

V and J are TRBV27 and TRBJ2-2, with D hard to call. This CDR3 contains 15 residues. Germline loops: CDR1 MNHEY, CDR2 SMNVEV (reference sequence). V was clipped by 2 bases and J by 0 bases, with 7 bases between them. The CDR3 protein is CASSLIPPNTGELFF. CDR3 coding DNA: TGTGCCAGCAGTTTAATACCCCCGAACACCGGGGAGCTGTTTTTT.

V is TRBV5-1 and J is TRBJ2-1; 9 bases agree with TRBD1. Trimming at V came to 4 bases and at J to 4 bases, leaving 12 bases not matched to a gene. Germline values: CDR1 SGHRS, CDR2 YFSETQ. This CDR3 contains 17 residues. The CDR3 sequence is CASSPGTGLQLYNEQFF. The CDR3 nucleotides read TGCGCCAGCAGCCCCGGGACAGGGTTACAACTTTACAATGAGCAGTTCTTC.

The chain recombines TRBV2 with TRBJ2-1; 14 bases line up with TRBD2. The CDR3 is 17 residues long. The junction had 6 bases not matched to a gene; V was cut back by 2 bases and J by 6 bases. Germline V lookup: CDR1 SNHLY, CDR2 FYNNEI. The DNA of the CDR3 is TGTGCCAGCAGTGAATCTCTGGGGACTAGCGGGGGCAATGAGCAGTTCTTC. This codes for CASSESLGTSGGNEQFF.

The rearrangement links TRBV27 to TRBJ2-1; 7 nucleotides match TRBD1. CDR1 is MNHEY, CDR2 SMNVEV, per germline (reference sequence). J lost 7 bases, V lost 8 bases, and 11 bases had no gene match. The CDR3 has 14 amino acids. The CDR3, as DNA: TGTGCCAGCGGTAGTCAGGGGGTCTATAATGAGCAGTTCTTC. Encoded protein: CASGSQGVYNEQFF.

The CDR3 DNA reads TGTGCCACTCTACAGGAGACCCCCTCTGGGGCCAACGTCCTGACTTTC. It encodes CATLQETPSGANVLTF. V usage is TRBV15 and J usage is TRBJ2-6, with a weak D call TRBD1 (5 bases). Germline CDR1 and CDR2: LNHNV and YYDKDF (reference sequence). The CDR3 consists of 16 residues. V lost 9 bases, J lost 0 bases, and 15 bases lay in between. Drawing the rest from reference TRBV15 and TRBJ2-6, the complete variable domain is DAMVIQNPRYQVTQFGKPVTLSCSQTLNHNVMYWYQQKSSQAPKLLFHYYDKDFNNEADTPDNFQSRRPNTSFCFLDIRSPGLGDTAMYLCATLQETPSGANVLTFGAGSRLTVL.

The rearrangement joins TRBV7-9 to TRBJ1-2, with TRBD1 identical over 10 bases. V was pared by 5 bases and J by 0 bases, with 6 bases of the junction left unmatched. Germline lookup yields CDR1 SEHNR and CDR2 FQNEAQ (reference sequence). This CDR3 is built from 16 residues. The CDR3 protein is CASSPEGQGPNYGYTF. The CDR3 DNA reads TGTGCCAGCAGCCCAGAGGGACAGGGGCCTAACTATGGCTACACCTTC.

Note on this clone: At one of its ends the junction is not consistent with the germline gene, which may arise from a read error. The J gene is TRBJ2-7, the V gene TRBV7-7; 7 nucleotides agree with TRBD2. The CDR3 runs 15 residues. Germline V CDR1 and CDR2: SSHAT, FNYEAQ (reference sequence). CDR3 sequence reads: CASSPGLGDSYEQYF. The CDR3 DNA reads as TGTGCTAGCAGCCCTGGACTAGGGGATTCCTACGAGCAGTACTTC.